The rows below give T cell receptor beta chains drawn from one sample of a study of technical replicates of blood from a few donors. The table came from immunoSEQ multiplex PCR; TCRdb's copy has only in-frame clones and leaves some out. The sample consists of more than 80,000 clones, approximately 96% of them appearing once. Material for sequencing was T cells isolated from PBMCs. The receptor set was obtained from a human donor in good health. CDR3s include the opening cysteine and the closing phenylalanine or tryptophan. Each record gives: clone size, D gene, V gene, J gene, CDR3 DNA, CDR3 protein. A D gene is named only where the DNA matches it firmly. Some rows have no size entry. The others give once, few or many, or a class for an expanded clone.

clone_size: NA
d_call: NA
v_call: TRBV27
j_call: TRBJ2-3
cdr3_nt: TGTGCCAGCAGTTTACTGCGGGTGGCAGATACGCAGTATTTT
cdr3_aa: CASSLLRVADTQYF

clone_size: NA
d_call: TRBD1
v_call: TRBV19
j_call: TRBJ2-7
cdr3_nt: TGTGCCAGTAGTATAGATGGGACAGCCTCCTACGAGCAGTACTTC
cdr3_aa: CASSIDGTASYEQYF

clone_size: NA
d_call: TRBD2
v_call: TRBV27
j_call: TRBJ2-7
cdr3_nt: TGTGCCAGCAGTTTACTCGCGGGGGTACTCTACGAGCAGTACTTC
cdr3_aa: CASSLLAGVLYEQYF

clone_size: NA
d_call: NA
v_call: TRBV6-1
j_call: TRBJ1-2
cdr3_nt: TGTGCCAGCAGGGAGGGTGGAGGCTACACCTTC
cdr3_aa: CASREGGGYTF

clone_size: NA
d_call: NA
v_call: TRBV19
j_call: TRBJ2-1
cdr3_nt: TGTGCCAGTACCCAAGGGGTGCCACGGAGCTCCTACAATGAGCAGTTCTTC
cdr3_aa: CASTQGVPRSSYNEQFF

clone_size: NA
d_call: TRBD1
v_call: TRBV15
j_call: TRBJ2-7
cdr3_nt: TGTGCCACCAACCGGGACAGGGGCCCGTCCGAGCAGTACTTC
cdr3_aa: CATNRDRGPSEQYF

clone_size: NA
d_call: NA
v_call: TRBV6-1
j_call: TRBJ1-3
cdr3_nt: TGTGCCAGCATCCCGGGAGGGCGCGGAAACACCATATATTTT
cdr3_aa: CASIPGGRGNTIYF

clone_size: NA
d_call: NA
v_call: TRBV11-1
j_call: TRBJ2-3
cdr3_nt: TGTGCCAGCAGCTCCAGGCAGGTTTTCGGGGAAGATAGCACAGATACGCAGTATTTT
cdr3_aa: CASSSRQVFGEDSTDTQYF

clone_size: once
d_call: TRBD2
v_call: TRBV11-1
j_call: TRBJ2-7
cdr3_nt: TGTGCCAGCAGCTTTGCGGGAGGTCGGTACGAGCAGTACTTC
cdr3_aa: CASSFAGGRYEQYF

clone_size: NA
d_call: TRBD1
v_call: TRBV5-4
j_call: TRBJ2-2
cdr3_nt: TGTGCCACCCAGAGACCGGGACAGGGGGGGGCCGGGGAGCTGTTTTTT
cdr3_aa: CATQRPGQGGAGELFF

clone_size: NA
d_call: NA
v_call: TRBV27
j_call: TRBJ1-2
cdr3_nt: TGTGCCAGCAGTTTTGGAGGGATTAATGGCTACACCTTC
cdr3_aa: CASSFGGINGYTF

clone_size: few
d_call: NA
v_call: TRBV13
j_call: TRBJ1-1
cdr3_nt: TGTGCCAGCAGCTACTGGGACACGGGTGAAGCTTTCTTT
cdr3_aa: CASSYWDTGEAFF

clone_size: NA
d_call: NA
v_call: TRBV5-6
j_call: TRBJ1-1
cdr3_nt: TGTGCCAGCAGCTTGGCGCCACCACTCGAAGCTTTCTTT
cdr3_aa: CASSLAPPLEAFF

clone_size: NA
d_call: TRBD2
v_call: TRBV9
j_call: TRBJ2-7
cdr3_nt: TGTGCCAGCAGCGGTCGGACTAGCGGGGAGGGCGGGCGGGAGCAGTACTTC
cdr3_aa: CASSGRTSGEGGREQYF

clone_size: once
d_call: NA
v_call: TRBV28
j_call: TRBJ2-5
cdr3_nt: TGTGCCAGCAGTTTAACGTGGGCAGGAGGAGAGACCCAGTACTTC
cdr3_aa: CASSLTWAGGETQYF

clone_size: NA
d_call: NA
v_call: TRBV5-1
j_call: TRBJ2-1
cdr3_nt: TGCGCCAGCAGCCGTCCGAGGCCCTACAATGAGCAGTTCTTC
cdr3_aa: CASSRPRPYNEQFF

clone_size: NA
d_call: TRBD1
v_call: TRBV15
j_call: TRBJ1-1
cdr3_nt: TGTGCCACCAGCAGACAAGACCCCGGGACAGGGTACACTGAAGCTTTCTTT
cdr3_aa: CATSRQDPGTGYTEAFF

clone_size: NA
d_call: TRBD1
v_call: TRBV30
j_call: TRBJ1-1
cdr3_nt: TGTGCCTGGAGTGCGCAGGGGGCGAATATCGCTGAAGCTTTCTTT
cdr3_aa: CAWSAQGANIAEAFF

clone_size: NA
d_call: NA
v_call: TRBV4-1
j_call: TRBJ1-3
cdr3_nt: TGCGCCAGCAGCCAAGTTTTGACAGGAACCTTCTCTGGAAACACCATATATTTT
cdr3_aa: CASSQVLTGTFSGNTIYF

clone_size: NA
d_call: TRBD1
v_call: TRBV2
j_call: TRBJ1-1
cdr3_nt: TGTGCCAGCAGCGTATCCAGGGGGTTGGGCACTGAAGCTTTCTTT
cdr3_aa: CASSVSRGLGTEAFF

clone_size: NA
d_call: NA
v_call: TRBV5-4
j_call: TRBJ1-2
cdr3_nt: TGTGCCAGCAGTCTGGCTTCTCGGACACCGAACTATGGCTACACCTTC
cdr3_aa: CASSLASRTPNYGYTF

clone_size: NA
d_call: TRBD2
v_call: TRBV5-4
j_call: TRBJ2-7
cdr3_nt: TGTGCCAGCAGCCCTGACTTACAAGCGGGAGAGGGGGGCGAGCAGTACTTC
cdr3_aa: CASSPDLQAGEGGEQYF

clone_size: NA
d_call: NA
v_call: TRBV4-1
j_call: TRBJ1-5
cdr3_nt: TGCGCCAGCAGCCAACCTGGGGCGCACTATAGCGGTCAGCCCCAGCATTTT
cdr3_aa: CASSQPGAHYSGQPQHF

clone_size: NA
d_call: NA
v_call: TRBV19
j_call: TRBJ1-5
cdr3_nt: TGTGCCAGTAGCCCCTTCAGGGGAAAAATATATCAGCCCCAGCATTTT
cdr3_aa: CASSPFRGKIYQPQHF

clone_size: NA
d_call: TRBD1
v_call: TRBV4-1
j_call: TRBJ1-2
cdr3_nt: TGCGCCAGCAGCCAAGTCAGGGGGCCGAACTATGGCTACACCTTC
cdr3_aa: CASSQVRGPNYGYTF

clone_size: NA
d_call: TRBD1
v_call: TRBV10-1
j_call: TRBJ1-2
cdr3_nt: TGCGCCAGCAGTGCACAGGGGAGCTATGGCTACACCTTC
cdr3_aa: CASSAQGSYGYTF

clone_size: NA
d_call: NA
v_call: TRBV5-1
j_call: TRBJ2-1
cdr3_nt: TGCGCCAGCAGGCTACTAGACCCCGAATTCTACAATGAGCAGTTCTTC
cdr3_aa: CASRLLDPEFYNEQFF

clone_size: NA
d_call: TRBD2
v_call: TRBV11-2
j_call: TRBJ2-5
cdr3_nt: TGTGCCAGCAGCTCGGGACTAGCGGGAGGGCTTGGCGAGACCCAGTACTTC
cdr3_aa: CASSSGLAGGLGETQYF

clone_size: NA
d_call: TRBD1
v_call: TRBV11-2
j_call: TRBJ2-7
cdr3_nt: TGTGCCAGCAGCTTAGGGGCCGGGACAGTCTACGAGCAGTACTTC
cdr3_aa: CASSLGAGTVYEQYF

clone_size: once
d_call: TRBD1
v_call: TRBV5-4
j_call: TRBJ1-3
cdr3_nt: TGTGCCAGCAGCCGGACAGGGACCCTCTCTGGAAACACCATATATTTT
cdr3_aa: CASSRTGTLSGNTIYF

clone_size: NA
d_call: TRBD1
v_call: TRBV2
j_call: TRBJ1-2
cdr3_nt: TGTGCCAGCAGGGTGGGACAGGGTGTCGGTGGCTACACCTTC
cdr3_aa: CASRVGQGVGGYTF

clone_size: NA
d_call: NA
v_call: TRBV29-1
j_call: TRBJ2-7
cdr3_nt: TGCAGCGTTGGCCCGGTCTCCTACGAGCAGTACTTC
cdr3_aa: CSVGPVSYEQYF

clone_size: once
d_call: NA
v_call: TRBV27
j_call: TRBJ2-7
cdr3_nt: TGTGCCAGCAGTTTTAACCCGAGAGGGGAGCAGTACTTC
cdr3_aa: CASSFNPRGEQYF

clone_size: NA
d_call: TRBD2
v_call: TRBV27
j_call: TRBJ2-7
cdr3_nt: TGTGCCAGCAGTTGGGGGGGCTCCTACGAGCAGTACTTC
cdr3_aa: CASSWGGSYEQYF

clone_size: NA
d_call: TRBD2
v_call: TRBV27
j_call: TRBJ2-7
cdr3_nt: TGTGCCAGCAGTTTATTACGACTTAGCGGGAGGGCCCCGGGCTCCTACGAGCAGTACTTC
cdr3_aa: CASSLLRLSGRAPGSYEQYF

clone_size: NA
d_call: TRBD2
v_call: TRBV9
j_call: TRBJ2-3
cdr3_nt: TGTGCCAGCAGCGCACATCCTAGCGGGGCGGGCACAGATACGCAGTATTTT
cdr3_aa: CASSAHPSGAGTDTQYF